The present T cell receptor (beta chain) was sequenced within a study of cytomegalovirus exposure and HLA in healthy donors. Study findings and constraints: Using a false discovery rate of 0.05, a later analysis showed that about 16,000 TCR beta sequences were associated with HLA alleles.

Remarks on this clone: Its target is not known.

Researchers ran the PCR with 60 Vbeta and 13 Jbeta primers. Measured with immunoSEQ multiplex PCR; TCRdb has only the in-frame clones, and not every one. Of about 150,000 clones listed, over 75% were seen once; the top ten hold 5% to 6.5%. Samples came from healthy bone marrow donors. The CDR3 sequence is 15 residues long. Germline V CDR1 and CDR2: LNHNV, YYDKDF (reference sequence). The V segment lost 4 bases and the J segment 1 base; nucleotides outside the gene matches: 6. This sequence joins TRBV15 and TRBJ1-1; 7 bases are shared with TRBD1. This receptor was obtained from a man aged 25-40 years in good health and CMV-seropositive. The sequenced sample consisted of PBMCs. The CDR3 sequence: CATSISRDRNTEAFF. The CDR3 DNA reads TGTGCCACCAGCATCTCAAGGGACAGGAACACTGAAGCTTTCTTT.